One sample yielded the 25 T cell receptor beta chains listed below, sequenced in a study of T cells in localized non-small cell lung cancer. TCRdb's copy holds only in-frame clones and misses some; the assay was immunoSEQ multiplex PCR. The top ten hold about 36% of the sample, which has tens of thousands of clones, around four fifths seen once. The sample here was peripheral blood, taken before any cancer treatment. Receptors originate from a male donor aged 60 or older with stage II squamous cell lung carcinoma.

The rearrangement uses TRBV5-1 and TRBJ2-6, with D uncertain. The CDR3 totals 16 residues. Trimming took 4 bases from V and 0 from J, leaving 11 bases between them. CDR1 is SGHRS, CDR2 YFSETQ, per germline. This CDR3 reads CASSRDPSSGANVLTF. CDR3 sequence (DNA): TGCGCCAGCAGCAGGGATCCCTCCTCTGGGGCCAACGTCCTGACTTTC.

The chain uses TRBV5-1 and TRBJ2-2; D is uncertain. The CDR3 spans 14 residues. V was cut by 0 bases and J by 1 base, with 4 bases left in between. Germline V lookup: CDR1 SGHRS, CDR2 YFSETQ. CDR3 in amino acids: CASSLGQNTGELFF. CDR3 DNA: TGCGCCAGCAGCTTGGGACAGAACACCGGGGAGCTGTTTTTT. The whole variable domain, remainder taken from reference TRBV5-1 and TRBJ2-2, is KAGVTQTPRYLIKTRGQQVTLSCSPISGHRSVSWYQQTPGQGLQFLFEYFSETQRNKGNFPGRFSGRQFSNSRSEMNVSTLELGDSALYLCASSLGQNTGELFFGEGSRLTVL.

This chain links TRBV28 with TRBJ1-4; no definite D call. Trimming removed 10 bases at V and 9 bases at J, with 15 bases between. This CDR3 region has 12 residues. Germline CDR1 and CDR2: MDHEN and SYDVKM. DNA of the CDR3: TGTGCCACCACGGACGATGTAAAAAAACTGTTTTTT. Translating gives CATTDDVKKLFF.

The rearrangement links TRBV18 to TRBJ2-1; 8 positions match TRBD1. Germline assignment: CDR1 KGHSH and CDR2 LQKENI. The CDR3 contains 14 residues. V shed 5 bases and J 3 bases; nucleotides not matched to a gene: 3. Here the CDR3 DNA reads TGTGCCAGCTCAACAGGGGGGTTCTACAATGAGCAGTTCTTC. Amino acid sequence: CASSTGGFYNEQFF.

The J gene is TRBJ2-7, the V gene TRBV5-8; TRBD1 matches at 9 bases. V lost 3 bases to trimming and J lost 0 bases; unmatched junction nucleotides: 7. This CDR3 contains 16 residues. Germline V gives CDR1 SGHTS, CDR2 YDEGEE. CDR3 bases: TGTGCCAGCAGCTGGGAGCCGGGACAGGGCTCCTACGAGCAGTACTTC. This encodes CASSWEPGQGSYEQYF. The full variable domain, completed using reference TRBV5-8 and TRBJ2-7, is EAGVTQSPTHLIKTRGQQATLRCSPISGHTSVYWYQQALGLGLQFLLWYDEGEERNRGNFPPRFSGRQFPNYSSELNVNALELEDSALYLCASSWEPGQGSYEQYFGPGTRLTVT.

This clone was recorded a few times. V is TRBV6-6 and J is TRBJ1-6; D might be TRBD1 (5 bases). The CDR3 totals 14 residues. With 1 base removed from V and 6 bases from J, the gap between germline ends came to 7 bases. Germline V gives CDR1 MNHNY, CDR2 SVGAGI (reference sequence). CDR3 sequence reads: CASSYYGGNSPLHF. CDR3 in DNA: TGTGCCAGCAGTTACTACGGGGGTAATTCACCCCTCCACTTT.

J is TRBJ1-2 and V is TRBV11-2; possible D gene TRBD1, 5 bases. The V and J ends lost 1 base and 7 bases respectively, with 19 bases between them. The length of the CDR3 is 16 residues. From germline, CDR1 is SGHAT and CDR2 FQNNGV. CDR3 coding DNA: TGTGCCAGCAGCTTAGTAGTCGATGGGACGGGCGGTGGCTACACCTTC. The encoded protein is CASSLVVDGTGGGYTF.

CDR3 nucleotides: TGTGCCAGCAGCTTGGTGATGGCGGACTCACCCCTCCACTTT. Amino acid sequence: CASSLVMADSPLHF. J is TRBJ1-6 and V is TRBV5-6, with no clear D. V lost 0 bases, J lost 10 bases, and 11 bases lay in between. The germline gives CDR1 SGHDT, CDR2 YYEEEE. The CDR3 consists of 14 residues.

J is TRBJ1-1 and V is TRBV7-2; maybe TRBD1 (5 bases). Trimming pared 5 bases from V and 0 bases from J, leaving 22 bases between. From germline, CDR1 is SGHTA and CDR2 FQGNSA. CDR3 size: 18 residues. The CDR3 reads CASSTPRGSKSMNTEAFF. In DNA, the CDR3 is TGTGCCAGCAGCACCCCTAGGGGCTCAAAATCCATGAACACTGAAGCTTTCTTT. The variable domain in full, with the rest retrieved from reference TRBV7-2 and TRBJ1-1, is GAGVSQSPSNKVTEKGKDVELRCDPISGHTALYWYRQSLGQGLEFLIYFQGNSAPDKSGLPSDRFSAERTGGSVSTLTIQRTQQEDSAVYLCASSTPRGSKSMNTEAFFGQGTRLTVV.

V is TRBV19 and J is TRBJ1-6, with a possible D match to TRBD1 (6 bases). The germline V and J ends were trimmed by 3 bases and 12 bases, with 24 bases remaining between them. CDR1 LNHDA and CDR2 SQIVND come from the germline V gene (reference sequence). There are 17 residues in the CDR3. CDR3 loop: CASSMSLRTVGGLPLHF. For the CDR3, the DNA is TGTGCCAGTAGTATGAGCCTCCGGACAGTCGGAGGATTACCCCTCCACTTT. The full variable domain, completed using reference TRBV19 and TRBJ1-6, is DGGITQSPKYLFRKEGQNVTLSCEQNLNHDAMYWYRQDPGQGLRLIYYSQIVNDFQKGDIAEGYSVSREKKESFPLTVTSAQKNPTAFYLCASSMSLRTVGGLPLHFGNGTRLTVT.

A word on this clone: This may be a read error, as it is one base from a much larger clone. The CDR3 protein is CASLGAGGEKLLF. In DNA, the CDR3 is TGTGCCAGCTTGGGGGCGGGTGGTGAAAAACTGCTTTTT. This chain joins TRBV28 and TRBJ1-4; D is perhaps TRBD1 (6 bases). The CDR3 has 13 residues. CDR1 is MDHEN, CDR2 SYDVKM, per germline.

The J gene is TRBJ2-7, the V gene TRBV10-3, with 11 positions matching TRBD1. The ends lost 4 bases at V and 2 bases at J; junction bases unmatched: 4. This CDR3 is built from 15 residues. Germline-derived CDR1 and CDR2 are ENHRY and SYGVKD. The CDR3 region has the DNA TGTGCCATCAGTGGCAAGGGACAGGGGGCCTACGAGCAGTACTTC. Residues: CAISGKGQGAYEQYF.

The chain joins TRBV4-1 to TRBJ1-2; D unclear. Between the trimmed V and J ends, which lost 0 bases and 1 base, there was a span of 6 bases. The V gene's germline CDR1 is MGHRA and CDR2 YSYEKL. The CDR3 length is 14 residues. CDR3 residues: CASSQDGINYGYTF. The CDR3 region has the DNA TGCGCCAGCAGCCAAGACGGGATTAACTATGGCTACACCTTC.

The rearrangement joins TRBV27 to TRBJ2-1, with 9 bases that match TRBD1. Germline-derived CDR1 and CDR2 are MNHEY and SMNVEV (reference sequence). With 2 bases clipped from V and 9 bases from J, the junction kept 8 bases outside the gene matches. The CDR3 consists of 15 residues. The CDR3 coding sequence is TGTGCCAGCAGTTTACGGGACAGGGTTGGGAGTGAGCAGTTCTTC. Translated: CASSLRDRVGSEQFF.

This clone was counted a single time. The CDR3 sequence is CASSIDRSYEQYF. CDR3 sequence (DNA): TGTGCCAGCAGCATCGACAGATCCTACGAGCAGTACTTC. The chain joins TRBV7-2 to TRBJ2-7, with a possible D match to TRBD1 (5 bases). V was shortened by 5 bases and J by 1 base, with 9 bases between the two germline ends. CDR1 SGHTA and CDR2 FQGNSA come from the germline V gene. This CDR3 contains 13 residues. Supplemented by reference TRBV7-2 and TRBJ2-7, the full variable domain reads GAGVSQSPSNKVTEKGKDVELRCDPISGHTALYWYRQSLGQGLEFLIYFQGNSAPDKSGLPSDRFSAERTGGSVSTLTIQRTQQEDSAVYLCASSIDRSYEQYFGPGTRLTVT.

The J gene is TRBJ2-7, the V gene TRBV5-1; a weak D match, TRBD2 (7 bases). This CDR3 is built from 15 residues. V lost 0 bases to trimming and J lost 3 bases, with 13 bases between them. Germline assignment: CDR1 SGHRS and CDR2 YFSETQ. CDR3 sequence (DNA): TGCGCCAGCAGCTTGGCCACAGGGAGGGACTACGAGCAGTACTTC. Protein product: CASSLATGRDYEQYF.

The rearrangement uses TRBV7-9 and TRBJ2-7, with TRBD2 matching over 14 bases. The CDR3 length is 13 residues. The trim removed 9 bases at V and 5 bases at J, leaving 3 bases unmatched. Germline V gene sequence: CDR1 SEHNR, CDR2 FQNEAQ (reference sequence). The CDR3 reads CARTSGRVDEQYF. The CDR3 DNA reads TGTGCCAGGACTAGCGGGAGGGTCGACGAGCAGTACTTC. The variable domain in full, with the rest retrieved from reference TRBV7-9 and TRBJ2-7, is DTGVSQNPRHKITKRGQNVTFRCDPISEHNRLYWYRQTLGQGPEFLTYFQNEAQLEKSRLLSDRFSAERPKGSFSTLEIQRTEQGDSAMYLCARTSGRVDEQYFGPGTRLTVT.

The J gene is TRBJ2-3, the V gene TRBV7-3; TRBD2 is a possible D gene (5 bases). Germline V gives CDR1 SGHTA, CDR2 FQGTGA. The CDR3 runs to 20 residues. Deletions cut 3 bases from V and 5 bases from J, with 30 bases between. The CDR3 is CASSLNLAGPLDSGRDTQYF. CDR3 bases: TGTGCCAGCAGCTTGAATCTTGCGGGCCCGCTGGACTCCGGTAGAGATACGCAGTATTTT.

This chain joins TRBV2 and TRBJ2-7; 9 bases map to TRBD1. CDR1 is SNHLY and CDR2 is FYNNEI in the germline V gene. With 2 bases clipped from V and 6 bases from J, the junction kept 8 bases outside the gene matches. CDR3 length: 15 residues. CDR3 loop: CASSESGTGSSEQYF. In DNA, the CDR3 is TGTGCCAGCAGTGAATCCGGGACAGGGAGTTCCGAGCAGTACTTC.

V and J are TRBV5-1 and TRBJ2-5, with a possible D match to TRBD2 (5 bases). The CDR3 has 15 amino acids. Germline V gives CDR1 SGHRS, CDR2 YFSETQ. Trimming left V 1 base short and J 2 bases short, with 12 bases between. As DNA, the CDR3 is TGCGCCAGCAGCTTGTATCCAGCGGTTCAAGAGACCCAGTACTTC. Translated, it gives CASSLYPAVQETQYF.

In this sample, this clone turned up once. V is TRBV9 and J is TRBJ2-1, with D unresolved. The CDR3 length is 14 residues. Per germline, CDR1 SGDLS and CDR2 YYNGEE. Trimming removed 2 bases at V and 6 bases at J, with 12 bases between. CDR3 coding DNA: TGTGCCAGCAGCGTTGACGGAGTTCCCAATGAGCAGTTCTTC. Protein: CASSVDGVPNEQFF.

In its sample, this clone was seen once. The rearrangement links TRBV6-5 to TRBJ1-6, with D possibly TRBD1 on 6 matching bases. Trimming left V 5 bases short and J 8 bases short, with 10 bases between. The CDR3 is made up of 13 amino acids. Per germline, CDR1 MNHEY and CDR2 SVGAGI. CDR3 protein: CASSVSGDSPLHF. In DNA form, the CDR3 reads TGTGCCAGCAGTGTCTCAGGGGATTCACCCCTCCACTTT.

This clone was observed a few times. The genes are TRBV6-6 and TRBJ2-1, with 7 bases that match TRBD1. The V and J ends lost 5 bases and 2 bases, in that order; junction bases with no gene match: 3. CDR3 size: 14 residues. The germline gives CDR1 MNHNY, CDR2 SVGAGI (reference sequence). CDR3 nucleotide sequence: TGTGCCAGCAGTACAGGGGATACCTACAATGAGCAGTTCTTC. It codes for CASSTGDTYNEQFF.

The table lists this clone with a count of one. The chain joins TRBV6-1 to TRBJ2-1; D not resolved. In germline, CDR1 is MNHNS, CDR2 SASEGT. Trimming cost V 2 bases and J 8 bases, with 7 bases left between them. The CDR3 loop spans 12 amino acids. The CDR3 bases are TGTGCCAGCAGTGAAACCTTTTATGAGCAGTTCTTC. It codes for CASSETFYEQFF.

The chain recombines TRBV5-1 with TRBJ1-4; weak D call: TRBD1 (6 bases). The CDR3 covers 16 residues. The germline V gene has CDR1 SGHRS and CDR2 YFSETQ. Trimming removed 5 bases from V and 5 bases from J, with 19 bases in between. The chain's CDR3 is CASRPRTQGENEKLFF. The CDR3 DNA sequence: TGCGCCAGCAGACCCCGAACACAGGGCGAAAATGAAAAACTGTTTTTT.